A single sample gave rise to the 26 T cell receptor beta chains below, sequenced in a study of cytomegalovirus exposure and HLA in healthy donors. The PCR employed 60 Vbeta primers together with 13 Jbeta primers. Some clones are missing from TCRdb's copy, which holds only in-frame ones; the method was immunoSEQ multiplex PCR. The table shows approximately 190,000 clones, with roughly 80% occurring only once. Source material: PBMCs. Every receptor here comes from a woman between 18 and 29 years old in good health and CMV-seronegative.

The chain combines TRBV2 with TRBJ1-4; D remains unclear. The V end lost 4 bases, the J end lost 5 bases, and 14 bases lay between the germline ends. The CDR3 is 15 residues long. Germline-derived CDR1 and CDR2 are SNHLY and FYNNEI. The CDR3 spells CASSAQLRENEKLFF. The CDR3 DNA reads as TGTGCCAGCAGTGCTCAGTTAAGGGAGAATGAAAAACTGTTTTTT.

This rearrangement joins TRBV28 to TRBJ2-2; 10 nucleotides agree with TRBD2. The CDR3 is 17 residues long. CDR1 is MDHEN, CDR2 SYDVKM, per germline. Germline trimming cut 5 bases from V and 6 bases from J; bases unmatched to any gene: 12. CDR3 in DNA: TGTGCCAGCAGTCTCCTCGAACTAGCGGGATCTCCCGGGGAGCTGTTTTTT. This gives the protein CASSLLELAGSPGELFF.

The V and J genes are TRBV7-9 and TRBJ2-7, with D possibly matching TRBD2 (5 bases). Trimming cost V 7 bases and J 2 bases, with 9 bases left between them. The CDR3 contains 12 residues. Looked up from germline, CDR1 is SEHNR and CDR2 is FQNEAQ (reference sequence). CDR3 sequence (DNA): TGTGCCAGCACCGGGGTTGCCTACGAGCAGTACTTC. It codes for CASTGVAYEQYF.

The chain has TRBV19 and TRBJ2-3; unclear D gene. The ends were cut back, 6 bases at V and 2 bases at J, with 6 bases in the middle. The germline gives CDR1 LNHDA, CDR2 SQIVND (reference sequence). The CDR3 extends over 12 amino acids. The CDR3 sequence: CASSEDTDTQYF. The CDR3 DNA follows: TGTGCCAGTAGCGAGGACACAGATACGCAGTATTTT.

The chain links TRBV7-9 to TRBJ2-5, with TRBD1 matching over 7 bases. Trimming at V came to 5 bases and at J to 5 bases, leaving 11 bases not matched to a gene. Germline V lookup: CDR1 SEHNR, CDR2 FQNEAQ (reference sequence). The CDR3 has 15 amino acids. The CDR3 DNA follows: TGTGCCAGCAGCGCAGGACAGGCCGAGACTGAGACCCAGTACTTC. As protein: CASSAGQAETETQYF. Using reference TRBV7-9 and TRBJ2-5 for the parts outside the CDR3, the full variable domain is DTGVSQNPRHKITKRGQNVTFRCDPISEHNRLYWYRQTLGQGPEFLTYFQNEAQLEKSRLLSDRFSAERPKGSFSTLEIQRTEQGDSAMYLCASSAGQAETETQYFGPGTRLLVL.

The CDR3 sequence: CSARGGTEAFF. In DNA, the CDR3 is TGCAGTGCGCGGGGGGGCACTGAAGCTTTCTTT. V is TRBV20-1 and J is TRBJ1-1, with D possibly matching TRBD1 (5 bases). CDR1 and CDR2 from the germline V gene are DFQATT and SNEGSKA (reference sequence). The CDR3 totals 11 residues. V lost 6 bases and J 4 bases, leaving 9 bases between the germline ends.

The V gene is TRBV7-8, the J gene TRBJ1-1; D unclear. Germline CDR1 reads SGHVS; CDR2 reads FQNEAQ. The CDR3 covers 13 residues. Trimming shortened V by 3 bases and J by 3 bases, and 8 bases separated the two germline ends. For the CDR3, the DNA is TGTGCCAGCAGCTTGGTGGGAGACACTGAAGCTTTCTTT. Protein sequence: CASSLVGDTEAFF.

The V gene is TRBV5-3, the J gene TRBJ1-2; 8 nucleotides line up with TRBD1. TRBV5-3 has ORF status, its function being uncertain. The CDR3 runs to 16 residues. V trimming: 4 bases; J trimming: 1 base; junction bases outside the gene matches: 9. For the CDR3, the DNA is TGTGCCAGAAGCCTTTATGGGACAGGATATAACTATGGCTACACCTTC. It is translated as CARSLYGTGYNYGYTF.

The rearrangement joins TRBV29-1 to TRBJ2-7, with D tentatively TRBD2 (6 bases). This CDR3 contains 12 residues. Per the germline V gene, CDR1 is SQVTM and CDR2 is ANQGSEA. V was clipped by 3 bases and J by 6 bases, with 12 bases between them. CDR3 nucleotide sequence: TGCAGCGTTGAGGTGGGGGGACCCGAGCAGTACTTC. It specifies CSVEVGGPEQYF.

This clone was found once. The CDR3 sequence is CASHPGTGVGPLHF. The CDR3 DNA is TGTGCCAGTCATCCAGGGACAGGGGTAGGACCCCTCCACTTT. The V gene is TRBV19, the J gene TRBJ1-6, with 10 bases identical to TRBD1. J gave up 12 bases and V 8 bases, and 10 bases lay outside the gene matches. The CDR3 contains 14 residues. In germline, CDR1 is LNHDA, CDR2 SQIVND (reference sequence).

The chain joins TRBV7-9 to TRBJ1-6; 8 bases are shared with TRBD1. The junction had 4 bases not matched to a gene; V was cut back by 2 bases and J by 7 bases. Germline CDR1 reads SEHNR; CDR2 reads FQNEAQ (reference sequence). CDR3 length equals 15 residues. The CDR3 region is CASSLTQGANSPLHF. The CDR3 region has the DNA TGTGCCAGCAGCTTAACTCAGGGGGCGAATTCACCCCTCCACTTT.

To note about this clone: One end of the junction is discordant with germline, which a read error may explain. The V and J genes are TRBV7-9 and TRBJ1-4; TRBD1 aligns across 9 bases. The CDR3 extends over 12 amino acids. Germline CDR1 reads SEHNR; CDR2 reads FQNEAQ (reference sequence). The CDR3 nucleotides are TGTTCCAGCAGCTGGGACAGGGACGCACTGTTTTTT. Translated: CSSSWDRDALFF.

The V call is TRBV28, the J call TRBJ2-7; a weak D match, TRBD1 (6 bases). V lost 3 bases to trimming and J lost 0 bases, with 21 bases between them. CDR1 and CDR2 from the germline V gene are MDHEN and SYDVKM. The CDR3 is 18 residues long. CDR3 region: CASSFKQGLPLLSYEQYF. The DNA for the CDR3 is TGTGCCAGCAGTTTTAAACAGGGCCTCCCGCTCCTCTCCTACGAGCAGTACTTC.

The chain carries TRBV28 and TRBJ2-3, with D uncertain. Deletions cut 6 bases from V and 4 bases from J, with 5 bases between. The V gene's germline CDR1 is MDHEN and CDR2 SYDVKM. CDR3 length equals 11 residues. CDR3 sequence reads: CASSVADTQYF. CDR3 sequence (DNA): TGTGCCAGCAGCGTCGCAGATACGCAGTATTTT.

This chain links TRBV4-1 with TRBJ2-7; tentative D call: TRBD2 (8 bases). V was pared by 4 bases and J by 3 bases, with 16 bases between. The CDR3 loop spans 15 amino acids. Germline V gene lookup returns CDR1 MGHRA and CDR2 YSYEKL. CDR3 loop: CASSRDGGDSYEQYF. The DNA for the CDR3 is TGCGCCAGCAGCCGAGACGGGGGGGACAGCTACGAGCAGTACTTC.

The V and J genes are TRBV6-5 and TRBJ2-1; unclear D gene. The CDR3 covers 11 residues. V was shortened by 5 bases and J by 6 bases, with 5 bases between the two germline ends. Germline V lookup: CDR1 MNHEY, CDR2 SVGAGI. CDR3 bases: TGTGCCAGCAGTCGACTCAATGAGCAGTTCTTC. It translates to CASSRLNEQFF.

V gene TRBV5-1 combines with J gene TRBJ2-3; 12 bases match TRBD2. Germline CDR1 SGHRS, CDR2 YFSETQ. After removal of 4 bases from V and 0 bases from J, the junction contained 6 bases not matched to a gene. This CDR3 has 17 residues. Here the CDR3 DNA reads TGCGCCAGCAGCCCAAGGACTAGCGGGGCTAGCACAGATACGCAGTATTTT. Its protein is CASSPRTSGASTDTQYF.

This clone appeared once. This chain connects TRBV4-1 to TRBJ1-5, with unresolved D. Germline CDR1 and CDR2: MGHRA and YSYEKL. This CDR3 is 15 amino acids long. V was cut by 4 bases and J by 1 base, with 11 bases left in between. The CDR3 region is CASSPLFLSNQPQHF. CDR3 in DNA: TGCGCCAGCAGCCCTCTTTTTTTAAGCAATCAGCCCCAGCATTTT.

This sequence joins TRBV6-1 and TRBJ2-1; D gene ambiguous. The V end lost 3 bases, the J end lost 9 bases, and 15 bases lay between the germline ends. Germline CDR1 is MNHNS and CDR2 is SASEGT. The CDR3 spans 14 residues. The CDR3 region is CASSELGSVGEQFF. CDR3 nucleotides: TGTGCCAGCAGTGAGCTAGGAAGCGTCGGTGAGCAGTTCTTC.

The rearrangement links TRBV19 to TRBJ1-2; 9 bases are shared with TRBD1. The CDR3 runs 15 residues. V trimming: 5 bases; J trimming: 6 bases; junction bases outside the gene matches: 10. Germline CDR1 LNHDA, CDR2 SQIVND (reference sequence). The CDR3 loop is CASSVSGTGYDGYTF. The CDR3 region has the DNA TGTGCCAGTAGTGTTTCCGGGACAGGGTATGATGGCTACACCTTC.

The chain has TRBV6-5 and TRBJ2-5; D unresolved. V was shortened by 6 bases and J by 2 bases, with 16 bases between the two germline ends. CDR1 is MNHEY and CDR2 is SVGAGI in the germline V gene. This CDR3 is 15 amino acids long. The CDR3 nucleotides read TGTGCCAGCAGGTCCGCTAGTGGGTTTCAAGAGACCCAGTACTTC. Amino acid sequence: CASRSASGFQETQYF.

This clone was recorded once. The rearrangement joins TRBV5-4 to TRBJ2-1, with 11 nucleotides matching TRBD2. CDR1 SGHNT and CDR2 YYREEE come from the germline V gene (reference sequence). CDR3 size: 13 residues. V trimming: 7 bases; J trimming: 6 bases; junction bases outside the gene matches: 3. CDR3 DNA sequence: TGTGCCAGCGGCCTAGCGGGGGGCAATGAGCAGTTCTTC. Encoded protein: CASGLAGGNEQFF. Together with reference TRBV5-4 and TRBJ2-1, the CDR3 gives the full variable domain: ETGVTQSPTHLIKTRGQQVTLRCSSQSGHNTVSWYQQALGQGPQFIFQYYREEENGRGNFPPRFSGLQFPNYSSELNVNALELDDSALYLCASGLAGGNEQFFGPGTRLTVL.

This chain links TRBV19 with TRBJ2-7, with 9 bases fitting TRBD1. Trimming took 6 bases from V and 5 from J; bases not matched to a gene: 11. This CDR3 has 15 residues. CDR1 and CDR2 (germline): LNHDA, SQIVND (reference sequence). CDR3 DNA sequence: TGTGCCAGTAGGAGACAGGGGGGAAAAGTTGACGAGCAGTACTTC. Its protein is CASRRQGGKVDEQYF.

This chain connects TRBV14 to TRBJ2-7, with TRBD1 as a possible D gene (5 bases). Trimming shortened V by 1 base and J by 6 bases, and 10 bases separated the two germline ends. Per the germline V gene, CDR1 is SGHDN and CDR2 is FVKESK. This CDR3 spans 13 amino acids. The CDR3 region is CASSQARVGEQYF. For the CDR3, the DNA is TGTGCCAGCAGCCAAGCCAGGGTGGGCGAGCAGTACTTC.

The gene calls are TRBV5-4 and TRBJ2-3; 11 bases fit TRBD2. There are 16 residues in the CDR3. Germline V CDR1 and CDR2: SGHNT, YYREEE (reference sequence). V was clipped by 3 bases and J by 1 base; unmatched bases: 4. This CDR3 is CASSWKLAGGTDTQYF. DNA of the CDR3: TGTGCCAGCAGCTGGAAACTAGCGGGAGGCACAGATACGCAGTATTTT.

This clone was recorded a few times. V and J are TRBV6-5 and TRBJ1-4, with 12 bases identical to TRBD1. Germline CDR1 is MNHEY and CDR2 is SVGAGI. There are 15 residues in the CDR3. After removal of 4 bases from V and 8 bases from J, the junction contained 5 bases not matched to a gene. The CDR3: CASSSSGTGGEKLFF. The CDR3 nucleotides are TGTGCCAGCAGTTCCTCTGGGACAGGGGGCGAAAAACTGTTTTTT.